A selection of T cell receptor beta chains follows, all from one sample in a study of Graves' ophthalmopathy and Graves' hyperthyroidism. TCRdb re-analysed the multiplex PCR reads in MiXCR, keeping a single row per CDR3 protein. The sample includes some 390,000 distinct CDR3 sequences, about a sixth of them seen just once. The material sequenced was peripheral blood. The receptors were gathered from a woman aged 18-35 years with Graves' ophthalmopathy. CDR3s include the opening cysteine and the closing phenylalanine or tryptophan. A D gene is named only where the DNA matches it firmly. The listing skips clone size in some rows; elsewhere it reads once, few, many or a size class.

J	D	V	size	DNA	CDR3
TRBJ1-5	TRBD1	TRBV28	NA	TGTGCCAGCAGTTTTGAACGGGGAGGGGGCGCGGGTCAGCCCCAGCATTTT	CASSFERGGGAGQPQHF
TRBJ2-5	TRBD2	TRBV30	many	TGTGCCTGGAGTGCCACTAGCGGCGGGGAGACCCAGTACTTC	CAWSATSGGETQYF
TRBJ1-5	NA	TRBV19	many	TGTGCCAGTCTCCCTCTGGGACTTCCCCAGCCCCAGCATTTT	CASLPLGLPQPQHF
TRBJ1-5	NA	TRBV12-3/TRBV12-4	many	TGTGCCAGCAAACCAGGGTTCAATCAGCCCCAGCATTTT	CASKPGFNQPQHF
TRBJ2-7	NA	TRBV7-9	many	TGTGCCAGCAGCTTAGGGGGGACACCCCCCTACGAGCAGTACTTC	CASSLGGTPPYEQYF
TRBJ2-5	TRBD2	TRBV11-1	many	TGTGCCAGCAGCTCCGCTCCCTCGACTAGCGGGGGGGTAGAGGACCAAGAGACCCAGTACTTC	CASSSAPSTSGGVEDQETQYF
TRBJ1-1	NA	TRBV11-2	many	TGTGCCAGCAGCTTAGTAGGGATATTGAACACTGAAGCTTTCTTT	CASSLVGILNTEAFF
TRBJ1-3	NA	TRBV6-2/TRBV6-3	many	TGTGCCAGCAGCGACCGGCGTCTCGGAAACACCATATATTTT	CASSDRRLGNTIYF
TRBJ1-2	NA	TRBV28	many	TGTGCCAGCAGGAGGGGCGGTAACTATGGCTACACCTTC	CASRRGGNYGYTF
TRBJ2-5	NA	TRBV2	many	TGTGCCAGCAGTGGTGGACAGCGAGAGACCCAGTACTTC	CASSGGQRETQYF
TRBJ2-5	NA	TRBV9	many	TGTGCCAGCAGCGTAGGGATGGCTAAAGAGACCCAGTACTTC	CASSVGMAKETQYF
TRBJ1-1	NA	TRBV5-1	many	TGCGCCAGCAGAGATCCGCCAGGCACTGAAGCTTTCTTT	CASRDPPGTEAFF
TRBJ2-5	NA	TRBV7-6	NA	TGTGCCAGCAGCTTAGAACCCGCAGCGGAGACCCAGTACTTC	CASSLEPAAETQYF
TRBJ2-3	TRBD2	TRBV28	NA	TGTGCCAGCAGTCCGGGACTAGCGGGATTGAGCACAGATACGCAGTATTTT	CASSPGLAGLSTDTQYF
TRBJ1-1	NA	TRBV7-2	many	TGTGCCAGCAGCTTAATCACGACAGTTCCCGCTGAAGCTTTCTTT	CASSLITTVPAEAFF
TRBJ2-5	NA	TRBV29-1	many	TGCAGCGTTGATCTGGGTCGGCCGAGGACCCAAGAGACCCAGTACTTC	CSVDLGRPRTQETQYF
TRBJ1-5	NA	TRBV6-2/TRBV6-3	many	TGTGCCAGCAGTTATTTGTGGGCGACAGGTACCACTCCCCAGCATTTT	CASSYLWATGTTPQHF
TRBJ2-7	NA	TRBV6-2/TRBV6-3	many	TGTGCCACAACCCGGGACAACTCCTACGAACAGTACTTC	CATTRDNSYEQYF
TRBJ1-1	NA	TRBV18	many	TGTGCCAGCTGCCGGGAGTCGGCGAACACTGAAGCTTTCTTT	CASCRESANTEAFF
TRBJ2-7	NA	TRBV6-5	many	TGTGCCAGCAGGTCCCAGAGCTACGAGCAGTACTTC	CASRSQSYEQYF
TRBJ1-6	TRBD1	TRBV19	many	TGTGCCAGCCAGCAAGGGACAGCAACTTCACCCCTCCACTTT	CASQQGTATSPLHF
TRBJ1-1	NA	TRBV28	many	TGTGCCAGCACCCTTGGGGATACTGAAGCTTTCTTT	CASTLGDTEAFF
TRBJ2-6	NA	TRBV5-1	NA	TGCGCCAGCAGCCGAGTCCGGACTATCTCTGGGGCCAACGTCCTGACTTTC	CASSRVRTISGANVLTF
TRBJ1-3	NA	TRBV20-1	NA	TGCAGTGCTAGAGTATGGGCGGGAAACACCATATATTTT	CSARVWAGNTIYF
TRBJ2-5	TRBD2	TRBV12-5	many	TGTGCTAGTCAGGGAGGGTTTCAAGAGACCCAGTACTTC	CASQGGFQETQYF
TRBJ2-7	TRBD1	TRBV5-6	many	TGTGCCAGCAGCTTGCAGGGGGCCTACGAGCAGTACTTC	CASSLQGAYEQYF
TRBJ2-5	NA	TRBV20-1	many	TGCAGTGCTAGAGAGGTTGGCCAAGAGACCCAGTACTTC	CSAREVGQETQYF
TRBJ2-6	NA	TRBV28	NA	TGTGCCAGCAGTACCCAATGGGGAGACTCTGGGGCCAACGTCCTGACTTTC	CASSTQWGDSGANVLTF
TRBJ2-5	NA	TRBV30	many	TGTGCCTGGAGTGGTCCAGTGGTGGAGACCCAGTACTTC	CAWSGPVVETQYF
TRBJ2-7	NA	TRBV6-5	NA	TGTGCCAGCAGTTCCCAGGGTGGTCCCTACGAGCAGTACTTC	CASSSQGGPYEQYF
TRBJ2-7	NA	TRBV7-2	many	TGTGCCAGCAGCAATGGACGGGGATGGAACTACGAGCAGTACTTC	CASSNGRGWNYEQYF
TRBJ2-7	TRBD1	TRBV4-3	many	TGCGCCAGCAGCCAAGCCGACAGGGACATCGTGAACGAGCAGTACTTC	CASSQADRDIVNEQYF
TRBJ2-5	NA	TRBV12-3/TRBV12-4	many	TGTGCCAGCAAAATCCAAGAGACCCAGTACTTC	CASKIQETQYF
TRBJ1-5	TRBD1	TRBV6-1	NA	TGTGCCAGCAGAGTGACAGGGATCAATCAGCCCCAGCATTTT	CASRVTGINQPQHF
TRBJ1-1	NA	TRBV6-5	NA	TGTGCCAGCAGGTACCTTGGCGGCAGGAACACTGAAGCTTTCTTT	CASRYLGGRNTEAFF
TRBJ2-7	TRBD1	TRBV12-3/TRBV12-4	many	TGTGCCAGCAGTTCCCTCTTTGGACAGGGATCCTACGAGCAGTACTTC	CASSSLFGQGSYEQYF
TRBJ1-5	NA	TRBV6-1	many	TGTGCCAGCAGAACAGGGTTCTATCAGCCCCAGCATTTT	CASRTGFYQPQHF
TRBJ2-7	NA	TRBV28	many	TGTGCCACCCTTCGGGTTGGACACGAGCAGTACTTC	CATLRVGHEQYF
TRBJ1-1	NA	TRBV6-1	many	TGTGCCAGCAGTGCAATTCAGGGATCTTCTGAAGCTTTCTTT	CASSAIQGSSEAFF
TRBJ2-7	NA	TRBV11-1	few	TGTGCCAGCAGCCTGCCTCGGCAGGGGCGCTCCTACGAGCAGTACTTC	CASSLPRQGRSYEQYF
TRBJ2-6	NA	TRBV30	NA	TGTGCCTGGAGACGCTCTGGGGCCAACGTCCTGACTTTC	CAWRRSGANVLTF
TRBJ2-5	NA	TRBV28	many	TGTGCCAGCAGTTTTGTCAGGGAACGTCAAGAGACCCAGTACTTC	CASSFVRERQETQYF
TRBJ2-4	TRBD1	TRBV19	many	TGTGCCAGTAGTATAACGGCAGGGGGCAAAAACATTCAGTACTTC	CASSITAGGKNIQYF
TRBJ2-5	NA	TRBV6-2/TRBV6-3	NA	TGTGCCAGCAGGCGCCTGGAGACCCAGTACTTC	CASRRLETQYF
TRBJ2-5	TRBD1	TRBV6-1	NA	TGTGCCAGCAGTCGGGACAGCTTAAGCCCAGAGACCCAGTACTTC	CASSRDSLSPETQYF
TRBJ2-7	TRBD1	TRBV5-1	many	TGCGCCAGCAGTCGAACCGGGACAGGAACCTACGAGCAGTACTTC	CASSRTGTGTYEQYF
TRBJ2-4	TRBD2	TRBV10-3	many	TGTGCCATCAGTCACGGGCTAGCGGGAGGCAAAGGGGGAAACATTCAGTACTTC	CAISHGLAGGKGGNIQYF
TRBJ2-7	TRBD1	TRBV4-2	NA	TGTGCCAGCAGCCAAGATCAGTCGGGACAGAAATACGAGCAGTACTTC	CASSQDQSGQKYEQYF
TRBJ2-7	TRBD1	TRBV6-2/TRBV6-3	NA	TGTGCCAGCACCTACGGTGGACAGGGGGCAGGGTACGAGCAGTACTTC	CASTYGGQGAGYEQYF
TRBJ1-2	NA	TRBV5-1	NA	TGCGCCAGCAGCTTCCAGGGAGACTATGGCTACACCTTC	CASSFQGDYGYTF
TRBJ1-5	NA	TRBV6-5	many	TGTGCCAGCAGTTTGGAGGGGCCCCCTCAGCCCCAGCATTTT	CASSLEGPPQPQHF
TRBJ1-1	NA	TRBV7-2	many	TGTGCCAGCAGCGGATACAGGCGGAGGGGCACTGAAGCTTTCTTT	CASSGYRRRGTEAFF
TRBJ1-2	NA	TRBV11-2	many	TGTGCCAGCAGCTTAGACGGCCGGACGCGGGGAGGCTACACCTTC	CASSLDGRTRGGYTF
TRBJ1-3	NA	TRBV6-2/TRBV6-3	many	TGTGCCAGCAGCTCGGGGGCTATTGGAAACACCATATATTTT	CASSSGAIGNTIYF
TRBJ2-7	TRBD1	TRBV11-2	many	TGTGCCAGCAGCCGGACAGGGGGCGATTACGAGCAGTACTTC	CASSRTGGDYEQYF